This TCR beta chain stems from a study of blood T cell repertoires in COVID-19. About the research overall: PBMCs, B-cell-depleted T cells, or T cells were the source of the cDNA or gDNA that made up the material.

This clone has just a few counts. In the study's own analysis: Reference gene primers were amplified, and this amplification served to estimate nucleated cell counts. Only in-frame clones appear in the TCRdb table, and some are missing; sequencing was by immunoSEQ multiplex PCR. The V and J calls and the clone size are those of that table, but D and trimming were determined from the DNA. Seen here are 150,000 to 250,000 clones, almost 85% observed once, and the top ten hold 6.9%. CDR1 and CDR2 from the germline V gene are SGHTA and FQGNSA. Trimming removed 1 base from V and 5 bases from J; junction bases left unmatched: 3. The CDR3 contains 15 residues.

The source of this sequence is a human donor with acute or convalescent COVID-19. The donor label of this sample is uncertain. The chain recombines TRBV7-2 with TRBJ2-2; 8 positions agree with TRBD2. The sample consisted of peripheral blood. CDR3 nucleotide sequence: TGTGCCAGCAGCTTAGTCGGGAGGGGGACCGGGGAGCTGTTTTTT. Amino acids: CASSLVGRGTGELFF.